Each of the 19 T cell receptor beta chains below was sequenced from the same sample in a study of blood T cells in healthy people across ages. With a J-beta primer mix and a sample-barcoded 5' primer, a second PCR ran about 7 to 11 cycles. One entry per CDR3 protein results from TCRdb running MiXCR on the 5' RACE reads. The repertoire includes fewer than 1.5 million distinct CDR3 sequences, 42% of them detected once, and 7.9% sits in the top ten. Sequenced sample: blood. The receptor source for this set is a woman aged 18-29 years in good health.

This sequence joins TRBV20-1 and TRBJ1-2; no clear D gene. CDR1 DFQATT and CDR2 SNEGSKA come from the germline V gene (reference sequence). Trimming removed 0 bases at V and 5 bases at J, with 10 bases between. This CDR3 region has 13 residues. CDR3 DNA sequence: TGCAGTGCTAGAGAGGAGGGTTTGTATGGCTACACCTTC. Amino acid sequence: CSAREEGLYGYTF.

V and J are TRBV7-6 and TRBJ2-3; 10 bases match TRBD2. Germline trimming cut 1 base from V and 5 bases from J; bases unmatched to any gene: 12. The CDR3 totals 18 residues. From germline, CDR1 is SGHVS and CDR2 FNYEAQ. In nucleotides, the CDR3 is TGTGCCAGCAGCTTAGTTGGAGTAGCGGGAGGCTTGTTAGATACGCAGTATTTT. Translated, it gives CASSLVGVAGGLLDTQYF.

V and J are TRBV10-3 and TRBJ1-1; TRBD1 aligns across 9 bases. The ends lost 6 bases at V and 3 bases at J; junction bases unmatched: 5. Per germline, CDR1 ENHRY and CDR2 SYGVKD. This CDR3 region has 14 residues. The chain's CDR3 is CAIRARDRDTEAFF. CDR3 DNA sequence: TGTGCCATCAGAGCCAGGGACAGGGACACTGAAGCTTTCTTT.

The chain employs TRBV4-2 and TRBJ1-2; 7 positions match TRBD1. Per germline, CDR1 LGHNA and CDR2 YNFKEQ. The CDR3 extends over 16 amino acids. With 1 base clipped from V and 4 bases from J, the junction kept 9 bases outside the gene matches. This CDR3 is CASSQGWDSLIYGYTF. The CDR3 DNA follows: TGTGCCAGCAGCCAAGGATGGGACAGTTTAATCTATGGCTACACCTTC.

This clonotype was counted a few times. This rearrangement joins TRBV6-2 or TRBV6-3 to TRBJ2-3; 8 bases are a match to TRBD2. The germline CDR1 and CDR2 sequences are MNHEY and SVGEGT. The CDR3 totals 17 residues. With 2 bases clipped from V and 2 bases from J, the junction kept 9 bases outside the gene matches. CDR3 nucleotides: TGTGCCAGCAGTTACCCTGGGACTAGACCCCTCACAGATACGCAGTATTTT. Translating gives CASSYPGTRPLTDTQYF.

This CDR3 reads CASSEMVAGGLGEKLFF. Written as DNA, the CDR3 is TGTGCCAGCAGTGAAATGGTTGCAGGGGGCTTAGGCGAAAAACTGTTTTTT. The V and J genes are TRBV6-1 and TRBJ1-4; TRBD1 matches 8 bases. Germline V gives CDR1 MNHNS, CDR2 SASEGT. The CDR3 covers 17 residues. V lost 2 bases and J lost 8; bases outside the gene matches: 13.

The rearrangement joins TRBV6-4 to TRBJ1-6, with no clear D. The germline V gene has CDR1 MRHNA and CDR2 SNTAGT. V was trimmed by 3 bases and J by 2 bases, leaving 8 bases between them. This CDR3 is 15 amino acids long. This chain's CDR3 is CASSELSAYNSPLHF. The CDR3 coding sequence is TGTGCCAGCAGTGAGCTCAGTGCCTATAATTCACCCCTCCACTTT.

The chain recombines TRBV7-9 with TRBJ2-4; 10 nucleotides align to TRBD2. Trimming cost V 8 bases and J 5 bases; bases outside gene matches: 3. Germline CDR1 is SEHNR and CDR2 is FQNEAQ (reference sequence). The CDR3 is made up of 13 amino acids. The chain's CDR3 is CASLAGEENIQYF. DNA of the CDR3: TGTGCCAGCCTAGCGGGGGAGGAAAACATTCAGTACTTC.

This clonotype appeared once. V and J are TRBV29-1 and TRBJ1-6; 9 bases align to TRBD1. In germline, CDR1 is SQVTM, CDR2 ANQGSEA. Unmatched junction bases numbered 10, after V lost 6 bases and J lost 4 bases. This CDR3 has 16 amino acids. The CDR3 coding sequence is TGCAGCGTGGGGTGGGACAGGGCTTCTTATAATTCACCCCTCCACTTT. Translating it yields CSVGWDRASYNSPLHF.

This clonotype was detected once. The chain recombines TRBV7-2 with TRBJ2-5; D possibly corresponds to TRBD2 (6 bases). Trimming stripped 9 bases from V and 5 bases from J, with 19 bases between. Germline V gene data show CDR1 as SGHTA and CDR2 as FQGNSA. The CDR3 covers 14 residues. In nucleotides, the CDR3 is TGTGCCAGTAGCCCTCGGGACTCCTGGGAGACCCAGTACTTC. Translating it yields CASSPRDSWETQYF. The entire variable domain, with the rest obtained from reference TRBV7-2 and TRBJ2-5, is as follows: GAGVSQSPSNKVTEKGKDVELRCDPISGHTALYWYRQSLGQGLEFLIYFQGNSAPDKSGLPSDRFSAERTGGSVSTLTIQRTQQEDSAVYLCASSPRDSWETQYFGPGTRLLVL.

The chain uses TRBV6-2 or TRBV6-3 and TRBJ2-1; the match to TRBD2 covers 11 bases. TRBJ2-7 explains the end of the DNA better; the J call may be wrong. Germline loops: CDR1 MNHEY, CDR2 SVGEGT. This CDR3 is built from 15 residues. The CDR3 sequence: CASSWTSGRYNEQYF. The CDR3, as DNA: TGTGCCAGCAGTTGGACTAGCGGGCGCTACAATGAGCAGTACTTC.

The genes are TRBV11-2 and TRBJ1-5, with D perhaps matching TRBD1 (5 bases). The CDR3 length is 13 residues. Between the trimmed V and J ends, which lost 8 bases and 5 bases, there was a span of 13 bases. Germline V CDR1 and CDR2: SGHAT, FQNNGV. CDR3 DNA sequence: TGTGCCAGCGGGACGGCTTGGGATCAGCCCCAGCATTTT. Translation: CASGTAWDQPQHF.

This clonotype was counted a few times. The chain is built from TRBV6-5 and TRBJ2-7, with D perhaps assigned TRBD1 or TRBD2 (6 bases each). Trimming pared 0 bases from V and 1 base from J, leaving 10 bases between. The CDR3 runs 15 residues. CDR1 and CDR2 from the germline V gene are MNHEY and SVGAGI. CDR3 protein: CASSYSGGKSYEQYF. CDR3 sequence (DNA): TGTGCCAGCAGTTACTCCGGGGGCAAGTCCTACGAGCAGTACTTC.

This chain joins TRBV25-1 and TRBJ2-1; D could derive from TRBD1 or TRBD2 (6 bases each). Trimming shortened V by 6 bases and J by 12 bases, and 12 bases separated the two germline ends. CDR1 and CDR2 (germline): MGHDK, SYGVNS. This CDR3 is 11 amino acids long. The CDR3 nucleotides are TGTGCCAGCAGCGGAGGGACATTGCAGTTCTTC. The encoded protein is CASSGGTLQFF. The full variable domain, its missing parts supplied by reference TRBV25-1 and TRBJ2-1, is EADIYQTPRYLVIGTGKKITLECSQTMGHDKMYWYQQDPGMELHLIHYSYGVNSTEKGDLSSESTVSRIRTEHFPLTLESARPSHTSQYLCASSGGTLQFFGPGTRLTVL.

This clonotype was counted between two and nine times. V gene TRBV7-9 combines with J gene TRBJ2-5, with a tentative D call TRBD1 (5 bases). The DNA end lines up better with TRBJ2-7; the J call may be wrong. This CDR3 region has 14 residues. Germline V lookup: CDR1 SEHNR, CDR2 FQNEAQ (reference sequence). The CDR3 is CASIPQGSQYEQYF. CDR3 sequence (DNA): TGTGCCAGCATTCCCCAGGGCTCTCAATACGAGCAGTACTTC.

The chain combines TRBV6-6 with TRBJ2-4; no definite D call. The last part of the DNA fits TRBJ2-7 better; the J call may be wrong. This CDR3 is built from 14 residues. In germline, CDR1 is MNHNY, CDR2 SVGAGI (reference sequence). The CDR3 region is CASRSPKTVYEQYF. The CDR3 region has the DNA TGTGCCAGCAGATCACCAAAGACCGTCTACGAGCAGTACTTC.

This clonotype was counted only a few times. V usage is TRBV4-1 and J usage is TRBJ2-1, with 10 bases matching TRBD2. CDR3 size: 14 residues. Germline-derived CDR1 and CDR2 are MGHRA and YSYEKL. J gave up 7 bases and V 6 bases, and 6 bases lay outside the gene matches. CDR3 sequence reads: CASRAGGLINEQFF. In DNA, the CDR3 is TGCGCCAGCAGAGCGGGAGGGCTAATAAATGAGCAGTTCTTC.

The chain joins TRBV18 to TRBJ1-1; a weak D match, TRBD1 (5 bases). Deletions cut 3 bases from V and 6 bases from J, with 8 bases between. The CDR3 spans 12 residues. The germline V gene encodes CDR1 KGHSH and CDR2 LQKENI. This CDR3 is CASSPQGSEAFF. The CDR3 DNA is TGTGCCAGCTCACCTCAGGGTTCTGAAGCTTTCTTT.

The J gene is TRBJ2-1, the V gene TRBV24-1; D not resolved. This CDR3 contains 17 residues. Germline V lookup: CDR1 KGHDR, CDR2 SFDVKD. Trimming stripped 0 bases from V and 1 base from J, with 12 bases between. CDR3 DNA: TGTGCCACCAGTGATTTGGCTCCTGATGGGTCCTACAATGAGCAGTTCTTC. Translated, it gives CATSDLAPDGSYNEQFF.